This TCR beta chain was captured by sequencing in a study of T-cell memory formation after mild COVID-19. In the study overall: Largely donor-specific sequence clusters came from a couple of donors.

This clonotype was seen a few times. TCRdb used MiXCR to reprocess the 5' RACE reads, holding one entry per CDR3 protein. The data hold about 290,000 distinct CDR3 sequences, with about 16% observed a single time. The CDR3 runs to 13 residues. The ends were cut back, 6 bases at V and 4 bases at J, with 13 bases in the middle. Germline assignment: CDR1 DFQATT and CDR2 SNEGSKA (reference sequence). The TCR sequence derives from a man aged 18 to 35 who had mild COVID-19 (a few samples of this study predate the infection). Cell type and time point are not known. Sequencing used PBMCs or a T cell subset sorted from them (not recorded which). The chain is built from TRBV20-1 and TRBJ1-5; D is ambiguous. The CDR3 loop is CSAEVGGNQPQHF. CDR3 coding DNA: TGCAGTGCCGAGGTGGGAGGGAATCAGCCCCAGCATTTT.